Presented here are 26 T cell receptor beta chains from one specimen sequenced in a study of T cell repertoires in cytomegalovirus infection. These receptors have no identified antigens. TCRdb called the reads again in MiXCR, with one record for every CDR3 protein. The sample includes hundreds of thousands of distinct CDR3 sequences, 30% to 35% of them seen just once. Source: cultured PBMCs, taken from culture after CMV antigen stimulation. These receptors all come from a human donor in good health (CMV status not recorded). Some clones in this sample may be carry-over from other donors' samples.

This clonotype occurred many times. This chain uses TRBV6-1 with TRBJ2-3; 11 nucleotides line up with TRBD2. Germline V gives CDR1 MNHNS, CDR2 SASEGT. V dropped 2 bases and J dropped 5; count of bases not matched to a gene: 6. This CDR3 region has 16 residues. The CDR3 loop reads CASSELAGGPQDTQYF. CDR3 in DNA: TGTGCCAGCAGTGAATTAGCGGGAGGGCCTCAAGATACGCAGTATTTT.

The chain carries TRBV10-3 and TRBJ2-7; D is perhaps TRBD1 or TRBD2 (5 bases each). V lost 6 bases to trimming and J lost 0 bases, with 9 bases between them. The CDR3 spans 13 residues. CDR1 is ENHRY and CDR2 is SYGVKD in the germline V gene. Here the CDR3 DNA reads TGTGCCATCAGGTGGGGGAGCTCCTACGAGCAGTACTTC. Its protein product is CAIRWGSSYEQYF.

The chain combines TRBV3-1 with TRBJ2-5, with unresolved D. Germline-derived CDR1 and CDR2 are LGHDT and YNNKEL (reference sequence). V lost 4 bases and J 3 bases, leaving 12 bases between the germline ends. CDR3 length equals 14 residues. The CDR3 loop is CASSPRKLKETQYF. The CDR3 region has the DNA TGTGCCAGCAGCCCAAGGAAACTGAAAGAGACCCAGTACTTC.

This clonotype has more than one count but fewer than ten. The rearrangement uses TRBV20-1 and TRBJ1-1; 12 bases align to TRBD1. CDR1 is DFQATT and CDR2 is SNEGSKA in the germline V gene (reference sequence). V dropped 6 bases and J dropped 2; count of bases not matched to a gene: 10. This CDR3 region has 16 residues. The CDR3 here is CSARPAGTGGNTEAFF. The DNA for the CDR3 is TGCAGTGCCAGACCGGCCGGGACAGGGGGCAACACTGAAGCTTTCTTT.

This clonotype occurred many times. The chain uses TRBV7-8 and TRBJ1-6; 7 bases align to TRBD1. CDR3 size: 15 residues. Germline lookup yields CDR1 SGHVS and CDR2 FQNEAQ. V gave up 0 bases and J gave up 10 bases; unmatched junction bases: 6. The CDR3 DNA reads TGTGCCAGCAGCTTAGCTCGGACAGGATCCTCACCCCTCCACTTT. Amino acid sequence: CASSLARTGSSPLHF.

The V call is TRBV5-1, the J call TRBJ1-2, with D maybe TRBD1 (6 bases). CDR3 length: 13 amino acids. Germline V gives CDR1 SGHRS, CDR2 YFSETQ. Trimming left V 7 bases short and J 2 bases short, with 12 bases between. Written as DNA, the CDR3 is TGCGCCAGCGGCCGGGACAAGAACTATGGCTACACCTTC. Translated: CASGRDKNYGYTF.

The chain links TRBV11-2 to TRBJ2-2; D is uncertain. V lost 5 bases and J 6 bases, leaving 7 bases between the germline ends. The CDR3 loop spans 12 amino acids. Looked up from germline, CDR1 is SGHAT and CDR2 is FQNNGV. Here the CDR3 DNA reads TGTGCCAGCAGCAGTACGTCCGGGGAGCTGTTTTTT. Protein sequence: CASSSTSGELFF.

The chain couples TRBV12-3 or TRBV12-4 to TRBJ2-3; D may be TRBD1 (5 bases). V shed 1 base and J shed 5 bases, with 10 bases lying between them. The CDR3 consists of 14 residues. The CDR3 is CASSLGRVQDTQYF. CDR3 DNA: TGTGCCAGCAGTTTAGGCAGGGTGCAAGATACGCAGTATTTT.

This chain uses TRBV4-1 with TRBJ2-5; D is unclear. The CDR3 is 13 residues long. The germline gives CDR1 MGHRA, CDR2 YSYEKL. Trimming removed 1 base from V and 7 bases from J, with 10 bases in between. CDR3 protein: CASSQGPAGTQYF. CDR3 DNA: TGCGCCAGCAGCCAAGGCCCGGCAGGGACCCAGTACTTC.

This clonotype was counted once. The V and J genes are TRBV3-1 and TRBJ1-1, with a weak D call TRBD1 (5 bases). V lost 5 bases and J 8 bases, leaving 18 bases between the germline ends. The germline V gene has CDR1 LGHDT and CDR2 YNNKEL (reference sequence). This CDR3 comprises 14 residues. CDR3 amino acids: CASSANNQGAEAFF. For the CDR3, the DNA is TGTGCCAGCAGCGCCAACAATCAGGGAGCCGAAGCTTTCTTT.

CDR3: CASSLRHSDTQYF. DNA of the CDR3: TGTGCCAGTAGTCTACGGCATTCAGATACGCAGTATTTT. The chain combines TRBV19 with TRBJ2-3; D is undetermined. The CDR3 length is 13 residues. Trimming removed 5 bases from V and 4 bases from J, with 10 bases in between. CDR1 and CDR2 from the germline V gene are LNHDA and SQIVND (reference sequence).

The chain employs TRBV7-6 and TRBJ2-1; TRBD2 is a possible D gene (6 bases). The germline CDR1 and CDR2 sequences are SGHVS and FNYEAQ. V was cut by 3 bases and J by 10 bases, with 10 bases left in between. This CDR3 region has 12 residues. The DNA of the CDR3 is TGTGCCAGCAGCTTTCCGGGACTGGAGCAGTTCTTC. It translates to CASSFPGLEQFF.

This clonotype has just a few counts. This chain joins TRBV5-5 and TRBJ2-1; D is uncertain. The CDR3 contains 15 residues. Germline CDR1 and CDR2: SGHKS and YYEKEE (reference sequence). V lost 1 base and J 5 bases, leaving 13 bases between the germline ends. Here the CDR3 reads CASSLSLQHDNEQFF. The CDR3 DNA sequence: TGTGCCAGCAGCTTGAGTTTGCAGCACGACAATGAGCAGTTCTTC.

This sequence joins TRBV7-2 and TRBJ2-7; D possibly matches TRBD1 or TRBD2 (6 bases each). V was clipped by 3 bases and J by 5 bases, with 17 bases between them. The CDR3 runs to 15 residues. Germline V CDR1 and CDR2: SGHTA, FQGNSA. In DNA, the CDR3 is TGTGCCAGCAGCTTCGCTTGGGGGGCTGTCAACGAGCAGTACTTC. Amino acid sequence: CASSFAWGAVNEQYF.

The chain is built from TRBV7-6 and TRBJ1-6; D is unresolved. The germline gives CDR1 SGHVS, CDR2 FNYEAQ. With 1 base removed from V and 1 base from J, the gap between germline ends came to 17 bases. The CDR3 contains 19 residues. This CDR3 reads CASSLVAHPTGSYNSPLHF. The CDR3 bases are TGTGCCAGCAGCTTAGTGGCTCACCCGACTGGTTCCTATAATTCACCCCTCCACTTT.

This rearrangement joins TRBV27 to TRBJ2-5; maybe TRBD2 (5 bases). V was clipped by 7 bases and J by 1 base, with 16 bases between them. The CDR3 totals 15 residues. Germline V lookup: CDR1 MNHEY, CDR2 SMNVEV (reference sequence). This chain's CDR3 is CASTSYRGAQETQYF. CDR3 coding DNA: TGTGCCAGCACTTCCTACCGGGGTGCCCAAGAGACCCAGTACTTC.

The chain carries TRBV12-5 and TRBJ1-2; D perhaps matches TRBD1 (5 bases). The CDR3 runs to 16 residues. Germline V lookup: CDR1 LGHNT, CDR2 FRNRAP. V shed 1 base and J shed 8 bases, with 20 bases lying between them. Written as DNA, the CDR3 is TGTGCTAGTGGTTTGGCCCAGGGACCGACCTACGGGGGCTACACCTTC. Translated: CASGLAQGPTYGGYTF.

This rearrangement joins TRBV6-1 to TRBJ2-3, with no clear D. The CDR3 covers 12 residues. The V end lost 6 bases, the J end lost 7 bases, and 11 bases lay between the germline ends. CDR1 is MNHNS, CDR2 SASEGT, per germline. Written as DNA, the CDR3 is TGTGCCAGCAGCCCTCGTTTAAATACGCAGTATTTT. It translates to CASSPRLNTQYF.

The V and J genes are TRBV29-1 and TRBJ2-1; D is possibly TRBD2 (5 bases). The CDR3 runs to 11 residues. The germline gives CDR1 SQVTM, CDR2 ANQGSEA. V was clipped by 2 bases and J by 9 bases, with 8 bases between them. The DNA of the CDR3 is TGCAGCGTTGAATCGGGGATTGAGCAGTTCTTC. Amino acids: CSVESGIEQFF.

This clonotype was counted many times. The chain couples TRBV7-2 to TRBJ1-3, with D maybe TRBD1 (6 bases). This CDR3 has 14 amino acids. V was shortened by 5 bases and J by 1 base, with 9 bases between the two germline ends. Germline CDR1 reads SGHTA; CDR2 reads FQGNSA. CDR3 DNA sequence: TGTGCCAGCAGCGGCAGGGGTTCTGGAAACACCATATATTTT. Protein: CASSGRGSGNTIYF.

V and J are TRBV10-3 and TRBJ2-3, with unresolved D. Germline V gene data show CDR1 as ENHRY and CDR2 as SYGVKD. The CDR3 is 13 amino acids. Trimming cost V 0 bases and J 3 bases, with 4 bases left between them. CDR3 protein: CAISESGTDTQYF. CDR3 in DNA: TGTGCCATCAGTGAGTCGGGGACAGATACGCAGTATTTT.

This clonotype was counted a few times. The chain is built from TRBV7-2 and TRBJ2-5; TRBD2 aligns across 12 bases. Trimming took 2 bases from V and 5 from J; bases not matched to a gene: 12. The CDR3 is 18 residues long. Germline V gene data show CDR1 as SGHTA and CDR2 as FQGNSA. The DNA of the CDR3 is TGTGCCAGCAGCTTACAGCCGCTAGCGGGGGGGCCATGGGAGACCCAGTACTTC. It yields the protein CASSLQPLAGGPWETQYF.

This clonotype has only one observation. This chain uses TRBV15 with TRBJ1-2; D call uncertain. Trimming shortened V by 3 bases and J by 4 bases, and 21 bases separated the two germline ends. Looked up from germline, CDR1 is LNHNV and CDR2 is YYDKDF (reference sequence). The CDR3 has 17 amino acids. CDR3: CATSSTLGHWVSYGYTF. CDR3 DNA: TGTGCCACCAGCAGTACTCTAGGGCATTGGGTATCCTATGGCTACACCTTC.

The chain combines TRBV7-4 with TRBJ2-7; 15 bases align to TRBD2. From germline, CDR1 is SGHVT and CDR2 SQSDAQ. This CDR3 spans 20 amino acids. Trimming removed 5 bases from V and 6 bases from J; junction bases left unmatched: 20. The CDR3 nucleotides read TGTGCCAGCAGCCCACTAAAATTGACCGGGACTAGCGGGGGGTCGTCCGAGCAGTACTTC. Amino acid sequence: CASSPLKLTGTSGGSSEQYF. Full variable domain (missing parts from reference TRBV7-4 and TRBJ2-7): GAGVSQSPRYKVAKRGRDVALRCDSISGHVTLYWYRQTLGQGSEVLTYSQSDAQRDKSGRPSGRFSAERPERSVSTLKIQRTEQGDSAVYLCASSPLKLTGTSGGSSEQYFGPGTRLTVT.

V and J are TRBV11-3 and TRBJ2-7; 7 positions agree with TRBD1. The CDR3 is 15 amino acids. V shed 5 bases, J shed 1 base, and the junction held 8 bases outside the gene matches. From germline, CDR1 is SGHNT and CDR2 YENEEA. DNA for the CDR3: TGTGCCAGCAGCAGAGGTCCGGGACAGTCCTACGAGCAGTACTTC. Residues: CASSRGPGQSYEQYF.

The V call is TRBV24-1, the J call TRBJ2-4, with D possibly matching TRBD2 (6 bases). Germline lookup yields CDR1 KGHDR and CDR2 SFDVKD. Trimming cost V 0 bases and J 0 bases, with 8 bases left between them. The CDR3 is made up of 16 amino acids. This chain's CDR3 is CATSDLSGVAKNIQYF. DNA of the CDR3: TGTGCCACCAGTGATTTGTCGGGGGTAGCCAAAAACATTCAGTACTTC.